The source of this T cell receptor beta chain is a study of CD8 T cell repertoires and HIV-1 epitope variants. The data were produced by immunoSEQ multiplex PCR, yet TCRdb's version contains in-frame clones alone and is incomplete. Here the sample spans roughly 4,600 clones, about two thirds being singletons. Trimming took 3 bases from V and 1 from J, leaving 6 bases between them. Germline V gives CDR1 SGHNT, CDR2 YENEEA. This CDR3 region has 13 residues. This clone came up a few times. The antigen is undetermined. Input material: cultured CD8+ T cells derived from PBMCs. The gene calls are TRBV11-3 and TRBJ1-1; D unclear. The TCR comes from a male donor with HIV. The CDR3 here is CASSFAGNTEAFF. For the CDR3, the DNA is TGTGCCAGCAGCTTCGCCGGGAACACTGAAGCTTTCTTT.